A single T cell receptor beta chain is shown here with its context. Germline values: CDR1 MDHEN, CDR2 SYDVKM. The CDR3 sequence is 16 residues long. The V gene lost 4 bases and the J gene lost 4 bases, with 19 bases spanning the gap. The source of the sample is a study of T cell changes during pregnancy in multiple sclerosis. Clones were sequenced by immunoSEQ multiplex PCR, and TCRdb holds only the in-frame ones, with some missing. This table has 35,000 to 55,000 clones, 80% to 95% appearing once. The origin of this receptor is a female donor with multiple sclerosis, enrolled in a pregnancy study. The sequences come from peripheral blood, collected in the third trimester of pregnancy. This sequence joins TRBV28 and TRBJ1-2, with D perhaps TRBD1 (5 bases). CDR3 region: CASSSPRKDGGYGYTF. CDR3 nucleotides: TGTGCCAGCAGTTCCCCTAGAAAGGACGGGGGCTATGGCTACACCTTC.